The sequence of this T cell receptor beta chain was determined in a study of blood T cell repertoires in COVID-19. Study overall: Sites across the United States, Italy and Spain contributed samples from acute and convalescent COVID-19.

Original processing notes: Researchers report that nucleated cell counts were estimated from reference gene primer amplification. Produced via immunoSEQ multiplex PCR; TCRdb's table is partial and in-frame only. The DNA was the basis for D and trimming; V, J and clone size are from that table. Of roughly 240,000 clones in the sample, 85% were seen once. V gave up 2 bases and J gave up 1 base, with 9 bases separating them. The CDR3 has 14 amino acids. Germline V lookup: CDR1 SGHTA, CDR2 FQGTGA. Participants spanned ages roughly 18 to 90 years and resided in fewer than 30 US areas. Allocation to cohorts depended on clinical history reported by the participants.

This chain joins TRBV7-3 and TRBJ2-7, with a weak D call TRBD2 (6 bases). This receptor was obtained from a woman between 50 and 59 years old with acute COVID-19. Sequenced input: PBMCs or T cells enriched from blood (not recorded which). CDR3: CASSLGGGSYEQYF. The CDR3 DNA sequence: TGTGCCAGCAGCTTAGGGGGAGGATCCTACGAGCAGTACTTC.